These 17 T cell receptor beta chains share one sample of origin, sequenced in a study of cytomegalovirus exposure and HLA in healthy donors. In the PCR, 60 Vbeta and 13 Jbeta primers were used. TCRdb's copy holds only in-frame clones and misses some; the assay was immunoSEQ multiplex PCR. Of 99,000 or so clones listed, around 80% are singletons. The sample consisted of PBMCs. All receptors derive from a man in his thirties or forties in good health and CMV-seropositive.

The gene calls are TRBV4-3 and TRBJ2-7; possible D gene TRBD1, 5 bases. From germline, CDR1 is LGHNA and CDR2 YSLEER. V was trimmed by 0 bases and J by 4 bases, leaving 10 bases between them. This CDR3 is built from 14 residues. The CDR3 DNA follows: TGCGCCAGCAGCCAAGATACCAGACAGTACGAGCAGTACTTC. This gives the protein CASSQDTRQYEQYF.

The rearrangement uses TRBV6-5 and TRBJ1-6, with 9 nucleotides matching TRBD1. The CDR3 length is 15 residues. V was pared by 4 bases and J by 7 bases, with 5 bases of the junction left unmatched. Germline CDR1 and CDR2: MNHEY and SVGAGI. The CDR3 sequence: CASSSGTGTNSPLHF. The CDR3, as DNA: TGTGCCAGCAGTTCGGGGACAGGGACGAATTCACCCCTCCACTTT.

This rearrangement joins TRBV28 to TRBJ2-5; D possibly corresponds to TRBD1 (5 bases). This CDR3 spans 15 amino acids. V lost 7 bases and J 5 bases, leaving 20 bases between the germline ends. CDR1 is MDHEN, CDR2 SYDVKM, per germline. The CDR3 spells CASTPGGAARETQYF. The CDR3 region has the DNA TGTGCCAGCACCCCCGGTGGGGCAGCACGGGAGACCCAGTACTTC.

In DNA form, the CDR3 reads TGTGCCAGCAGCCAACAGGGCACAGATACGCAGTATTTT. Translated: CASSQQGTDTQYF. The chain recombines TRBV16 with TRBJ2-3; D call uncertain. This CDR3 is built from 13 residues. CDR1 and CDR2 from the germline V gene are KGHSY and FQNENV. The V and J ends lost 2 bases and 1 base respectively, with 4 bases between them.

The chain combines TRBV6-5 with TRBJ2-1; the D gene is possibly TRBD2 (6 bases). The V gene's germline CDR1 is MNHEY and CDR2 SVGAGI. The CDR3 has 15 residues. V was pared by 7 bases and J by 8 bases, with 21 bases between. The CDR3 coding sequence is TGTGCCAGCACCCTACTAGCTTTGTGGTGTGATGAGCAGTTCTTC. Its translation is CASTLLALWCDEQFF.

CDR3 residues: CASSGGGVSYNEQFF. The CDR3 bases are TGCGCCAGCAGCGGTGGGGGGGTTTCCTACAATGAGCAGTTCTTC. The chain is built from TRBV5-1 and TRBJ2-1; TRBD2 matches at 7 bases. V gave up 4 bases and J gave up 1 base; unmatched junction bases: 5. CDR3 size: 15 residues. Germline values: CDR1 SGHRS, CDR2 YFSETQ.

This clone was picked up many times. The chain joins TRBV6-1 to TRBJ1-5; TRBD1 matches 12 bases. Germline V gives CDR1 MNHNS, CDR2 SASEGT. After removal of 6 bases from V and 6 bases from J, the junction contained 3 bases not matched to a gene. This CDR3 is built from 14 residues. Here the CDR3 reads CASRPGQGAQPQHF. The CDR3 coding sequence is TGTGCCAGCAGGCCGGGACAGGGGGCTCAGCCCCAGCATTTT.

The V call is TRBV5-1, the J call TRBJ2-7; 8 bases match TRBD1. Germline assignment: CDR1 SGHRS and CDR2 YFSETQ. The CDR3 sequence is 16 residues long. V was clipped by 4 bases and J by 0 bases; unmatched bases: 9. DNA for the CDR3: TGCGCCAGCAGCGCTGGTGGGACAGGTAGCTCCTACGAGCAGTACTTC. It codes for CASSAGGTGSSYEQYF. The variable domain in full, completed from reference TRBV5-1 and TRBJ2-7, reads KAGVTQTPRYLIKTRGQQVTLSCSPISGHRSVSWYQQTPGQGLQFLFEYFSETQRNKGNFPGRFSGRQFSNSRSEMNVSTLELGDSALYLCASSAGGTGSSYEQYFGPGTRLTVT.

This sequence joins TRBV29-1 and TRBJ2-2; D perhaps matches TRBD1 (5 bases). V gave up 0 bases and J gave up 2 bases, with 10 bases separating them. The CDR3 is 15 amino acids. Germline V lookup: CDR1 SQVTM, CDR2 ANQGSEA. CDR3 nucleotide sequence: TGCAGCGTTGAAGATCGACAGAGAAACACCGGGGAGCTGTTTTTT. Translated, it gives CSVEDRQRNTGELFF.

Regarding this clone: The junction departs from the called germline gene at one end, perhaps through a read error. The rearrangement uses TRBV11-1 and TRBJ1-5; 9 bases align to TRBD1. The CDR3 has 18 amino acids. Germline CDR1 reads SGHAT; CDR2 reads FQDESV (reference sequence). The CDR3 DNA sequence: TGTGCCAGCAGTTTAGGGGAACCGGGACAGGGTATGAGTCAGCCCCAGCATTTT. This sequence encodes CASSLGEPGQGMSQPQHF.

The chain has TRBV5-1 and TRBJ2-7, with D perhaps TRBD2 (6 bases). The CDR3 is made up of 15 amino acids. Germline CDR1 and CDR2: SGHRS and YFSETQ. The ends were cut back, 0 bases at V and 2 bases at J, with 12 bases in the middle. The CDR3 DNA reads as TGCGCCAGCAGCTTGGCCGGGGGTTCCACCTACGAGCAGTACTTC. Amino acids: CASSLAGGSTYEQYF.

This clone turned up a few times. The chain uses TRBV7-9 and TRBJ2-2; the D gene is possibly TRBD1 (6 bases). This CDR3 has 15 amino acids. Germline V gene data show CDR1 as SEHNR and CDR2 as FQNEAQ (reference sequence). Trimming cost V 5 bases and J 5 bases, with 15 bases left between them. Written as DNA, the CDR3 is TGTGCCAGCAGCCCGAACCAACAGGGAACCGGGGAGCTGTTTTTT. It codes for CASSPNQQGTGELFF.

This chain links TRBV4-3 with TRBJ2-3; 8 bases are shared with TRBD1. The CDR3 spans 16 residues. Germline CDR1 reads LGHNA; CDR2 reads YSLEER. V was pared by 0 bases and J by 1 base, with 3 bases of the junction left unmatched. This CDR3 is CASSQDWGQGTDTQYF. The CDR3 coding sequence is TGCGCCAGCAGCCAAGATTGGGGACAGGGCACAGATACGCAGTATTTT.

The J gene is TRBJ2-1, the V gene TRBV5-4; 9 bases agree with TRBD1. The CDR3 loop spans 16 amino acids. V was clipped by 4 bases and J by 5 bases; unmatched bases: 10. Per the germline V gene, CDR1 is SGHNT and CDR2 is YYREEE (reference sequence). CDR3 in DNA: TGTGCCAGCAGCCTCCCGACAGGGGGTACCCACAATGAGCAGTTCTTC. Encoded protein: CASSLPTGGTHNEQFF.

V usage is TRBV5-1 and J usage is TRBJ1-5; a possible D gene is TRBD1 (6 bases). CDR1 SGHRS and CDR2 YFSETQ come from the germline V gene. V lost 4 bases and J lost 9, with 14 bases in between. The CDR3 contains 13 residues. CDR3 protein: CASSRGGQGPQHF. CDR3 nucleotides: TGCGCCAGCAGCCGCGGGGGCCAAGGGCCCCAGCATTTT.

CDR3 DNA: TGTGCCAGCAGGGGCGGGACAGGGGGTGACCATAACTATGGCTACACCTTC. It yields the protein CASRGGTGGDHNYGYTF. This rearrangement joins TRBV5-4 to TRBJ1-2; 11 nucleotides agree with TRBD1. Germline V gene data show CDR1 as SGHNT and CDR2 as YYREEE (reference sequence). The CDR3 has 17 amino acids. V trimming: 5 bases; J trimming: 1 base; junction bases outside the gene matches: 10.

The gene calls are TRBV6-1 and TRBJ2-2, with 11 bases identical to TRBD2. With 4 bases clipped from V and 8 bases from J, the junction kept 9 bases outside the gene matches. Germline V CDR1 and CDR2: MNHNS, SASEGT. The CDR3 covers 16 residues. CDR3 residues: CASSGLAGRISGELFF. The CDR3 DNA reads as TGTGCCAGCAGTGGACTAGCGGGGAGAATCTCAGGGGAGCTGTTTTTT.